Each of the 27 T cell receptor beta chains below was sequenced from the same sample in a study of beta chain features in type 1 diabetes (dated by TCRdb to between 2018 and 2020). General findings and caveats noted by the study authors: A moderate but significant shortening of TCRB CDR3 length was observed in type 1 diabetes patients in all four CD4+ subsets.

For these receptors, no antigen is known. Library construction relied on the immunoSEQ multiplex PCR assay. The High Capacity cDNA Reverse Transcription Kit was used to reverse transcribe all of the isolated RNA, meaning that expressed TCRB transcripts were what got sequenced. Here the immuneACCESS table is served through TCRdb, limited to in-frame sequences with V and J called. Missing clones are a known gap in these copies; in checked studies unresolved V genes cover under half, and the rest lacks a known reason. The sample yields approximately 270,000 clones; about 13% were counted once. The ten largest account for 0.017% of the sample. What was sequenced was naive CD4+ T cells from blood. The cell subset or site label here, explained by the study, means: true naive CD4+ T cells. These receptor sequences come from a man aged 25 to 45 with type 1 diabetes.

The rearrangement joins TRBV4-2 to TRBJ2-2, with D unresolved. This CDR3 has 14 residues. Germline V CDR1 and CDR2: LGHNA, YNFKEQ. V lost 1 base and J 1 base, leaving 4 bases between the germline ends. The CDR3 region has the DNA TGTGCCAGCAGCCAAGCTCTGAACACCGGGGAGCTGTTTTTT. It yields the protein CASSQALNTGELFF.

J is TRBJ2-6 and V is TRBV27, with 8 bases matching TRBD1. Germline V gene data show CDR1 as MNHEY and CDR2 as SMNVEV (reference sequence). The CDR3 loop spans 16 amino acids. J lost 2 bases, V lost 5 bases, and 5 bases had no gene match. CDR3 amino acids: CASSPDRAPGANVLTF. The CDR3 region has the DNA TGTGCCAGCAGTCCGGACAGGGCCCCTGGGGCCAACGTCCTGACTTTC.

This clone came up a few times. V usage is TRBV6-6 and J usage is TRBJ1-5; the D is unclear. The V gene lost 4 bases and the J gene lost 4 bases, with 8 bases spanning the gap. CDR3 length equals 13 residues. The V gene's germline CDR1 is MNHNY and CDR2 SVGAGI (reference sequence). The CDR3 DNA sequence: TGTGCCAGCAGTTCCTACCCAAATCAGCCCCAGCATTTT. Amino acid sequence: CASSSYPNQPQHF.

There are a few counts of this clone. As DNA, the CDR3 is TGTGCCAGCAGCCCCCGCTGGACTATCACCGGGGAGCTGTTTTTT. Amino acid sequence: CASSPRWTITGELFF. V and J are TRBV9 and TRBJ2-2; possible D gene TRBD2, 6 bases. The ends were cut back, 4 bases at V and 4 bases at J, with 14 bases in the middle. The germline V gene has CDR1 SGDLS and CDR2 YYNGEE. The CDR3 runs 15 residues.

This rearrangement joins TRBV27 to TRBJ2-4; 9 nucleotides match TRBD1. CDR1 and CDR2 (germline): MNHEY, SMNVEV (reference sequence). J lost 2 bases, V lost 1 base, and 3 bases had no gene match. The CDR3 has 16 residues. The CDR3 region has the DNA TGTGCCAGCAGTTTATTGGGGACAGGGTCCAAAAACATTCAGTACTTC. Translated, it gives CASSLLGTGSKNIQYF.

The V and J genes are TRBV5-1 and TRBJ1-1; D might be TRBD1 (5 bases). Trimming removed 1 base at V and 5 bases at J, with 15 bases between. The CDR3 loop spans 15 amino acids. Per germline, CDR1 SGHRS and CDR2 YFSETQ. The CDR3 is CASSLRPGYQTEAFF. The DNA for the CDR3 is TGCGCCAGCAGCTTGAGGCCAGGGTATCAAACTGAAGCTTTCTTT.

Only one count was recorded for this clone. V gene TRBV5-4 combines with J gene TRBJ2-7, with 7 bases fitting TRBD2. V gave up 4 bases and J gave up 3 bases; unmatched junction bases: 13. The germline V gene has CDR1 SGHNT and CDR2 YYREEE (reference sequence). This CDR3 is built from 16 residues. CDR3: CASSPAVREVVYEQYF. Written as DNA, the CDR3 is TGTGCCAGCAGCCCGGCGGTCCGGGAGGTTGTCTACGAGCAGTACTTC.

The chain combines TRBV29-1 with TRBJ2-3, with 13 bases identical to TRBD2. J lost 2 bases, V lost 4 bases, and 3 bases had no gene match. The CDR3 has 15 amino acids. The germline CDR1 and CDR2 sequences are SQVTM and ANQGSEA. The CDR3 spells CSVAGLAGVTDTQYF. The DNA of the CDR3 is TGCAGCGTTGCCGGACTAGCGGGAGTCACAGATACGCAGTATTTT.

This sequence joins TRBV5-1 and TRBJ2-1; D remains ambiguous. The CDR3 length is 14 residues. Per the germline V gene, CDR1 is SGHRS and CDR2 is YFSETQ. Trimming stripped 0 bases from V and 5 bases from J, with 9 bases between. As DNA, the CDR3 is TGCGCCAGCAGCTTGGTATCCCAGAACAATGAGCAGTTCTTC. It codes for CASSLVSQNNEQFF.

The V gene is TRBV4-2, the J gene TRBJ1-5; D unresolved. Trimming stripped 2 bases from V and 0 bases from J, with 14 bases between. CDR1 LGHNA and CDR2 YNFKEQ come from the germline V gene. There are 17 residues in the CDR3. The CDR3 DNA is TGTGCCAGCAGCCAATCGTCACTGGTCGATAGCAATCAGCCCCAGCATTTT. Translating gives CASSQSSLVDSNQPQHF.

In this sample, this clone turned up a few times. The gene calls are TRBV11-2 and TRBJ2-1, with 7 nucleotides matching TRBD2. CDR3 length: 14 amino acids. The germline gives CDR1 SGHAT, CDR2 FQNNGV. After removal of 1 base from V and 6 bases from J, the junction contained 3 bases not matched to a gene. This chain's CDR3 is CASSLGGGRNEQFF. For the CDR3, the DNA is TGTGCCAGCAGCTTAGGGGGAGGGCGCAATGAGCAGTTCTTC.

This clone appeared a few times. The CDR3 sequence: CASSFWTGDLGAFF. The CDR3 region has the DNA TGCGCCAGCAGCTTCTGGACAGGGGATTTAGGAGCTTTCTTT. The chain combines TRBV5-1 with TRBJ1-1; TRBD1 matches 9 bases. Per the germline V gene, CDR1 is SGHRS and CDR2 is YFSETQ. The CDR3 length is 14 residues. Trimming took 2 bases from V and 10 from J; bases not matched to a gene: 9.

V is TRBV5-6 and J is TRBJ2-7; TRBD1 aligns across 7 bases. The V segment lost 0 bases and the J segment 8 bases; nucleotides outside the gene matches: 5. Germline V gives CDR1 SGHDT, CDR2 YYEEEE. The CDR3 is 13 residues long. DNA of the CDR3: TGTGCCAGCAGCTTGGCCACAGGGGATAAGCAGTACTTC. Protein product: CASSLATGDKQYF.

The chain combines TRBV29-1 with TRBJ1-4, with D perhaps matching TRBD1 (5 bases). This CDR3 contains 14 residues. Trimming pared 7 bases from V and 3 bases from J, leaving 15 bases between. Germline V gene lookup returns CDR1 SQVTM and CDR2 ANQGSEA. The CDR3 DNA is TGCAGCGCAACGCAGGGTCGGGCTAATGAAAAACTGTTTTTT. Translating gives CSATQGRANEKLFF. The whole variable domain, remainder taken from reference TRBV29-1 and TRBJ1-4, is SAVISQKPSRDICQRGTSLTIQCQVDSQVTMMFWYRQQPGQSLTLIATANQGSEATYESGFVIDKFPISRPNLTFSTLTVSNMSPEDSSIYLCSATQGRANEKLFFGSGTQLSVL.

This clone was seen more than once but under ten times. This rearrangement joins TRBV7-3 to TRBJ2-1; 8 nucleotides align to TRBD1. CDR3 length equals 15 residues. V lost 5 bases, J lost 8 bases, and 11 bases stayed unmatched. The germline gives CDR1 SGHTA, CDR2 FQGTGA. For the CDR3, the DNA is TGTGCCAGCAGCATAGACAGGGGAGGAAGCGATGAGCAGTTCTTC. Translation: CASSIDRGGSDEQFF.

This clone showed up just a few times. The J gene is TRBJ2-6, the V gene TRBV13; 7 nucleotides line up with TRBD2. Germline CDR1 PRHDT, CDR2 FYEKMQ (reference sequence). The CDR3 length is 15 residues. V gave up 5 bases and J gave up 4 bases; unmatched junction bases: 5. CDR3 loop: CASSRGGSGANVLTF. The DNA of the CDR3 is TGTGCCAGCAGCCGCGGGGGATCCGGGGCCAACGTCCTGACTTTC.

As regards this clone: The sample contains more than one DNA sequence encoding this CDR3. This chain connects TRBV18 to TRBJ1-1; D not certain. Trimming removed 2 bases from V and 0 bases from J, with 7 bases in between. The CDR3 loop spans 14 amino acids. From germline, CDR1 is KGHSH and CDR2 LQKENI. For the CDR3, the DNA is TGTGCCAGCTCACCAAACTCCCTGAACACTGAAGCTTTCTTT. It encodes CASSPNSLNTEAFF.

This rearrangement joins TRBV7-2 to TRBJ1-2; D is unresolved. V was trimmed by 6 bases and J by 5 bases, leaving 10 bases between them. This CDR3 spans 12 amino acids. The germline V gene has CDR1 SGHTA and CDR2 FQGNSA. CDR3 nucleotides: TGTGCCAGCAGTGGCAGGATGTATGGCTACACCTTC. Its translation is CASSGRMYGYTF.

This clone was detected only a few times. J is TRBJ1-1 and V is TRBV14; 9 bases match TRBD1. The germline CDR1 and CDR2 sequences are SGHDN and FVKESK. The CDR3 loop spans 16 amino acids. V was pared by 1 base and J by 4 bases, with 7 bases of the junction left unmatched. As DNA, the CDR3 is TGTGCCAGCAGCCAAGGGTCACAGGGGGCTAGCACTGAAGCTTTCTTT. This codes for CASSQGSQGASTEAFF. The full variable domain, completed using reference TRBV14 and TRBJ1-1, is EAGVTQFPSHSVIEKGQTVTLRCDPISGHDNLYWYRRVMGKEIKFLLHFVKESKQDESGMPNNRFLAERTGGTYSTLKVQPAELEDSGVYFCASSQGSQGASTEAFFGQGTRLTVV.

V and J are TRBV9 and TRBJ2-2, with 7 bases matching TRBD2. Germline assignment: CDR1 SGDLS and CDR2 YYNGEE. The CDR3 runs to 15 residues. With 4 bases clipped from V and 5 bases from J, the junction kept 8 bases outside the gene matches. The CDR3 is CASSPRGEPTGELFF. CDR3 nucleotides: TGTGCCAGCAGCCCCCGGGGGGAGCCGACCGGGGAGCTGTTTTTT.

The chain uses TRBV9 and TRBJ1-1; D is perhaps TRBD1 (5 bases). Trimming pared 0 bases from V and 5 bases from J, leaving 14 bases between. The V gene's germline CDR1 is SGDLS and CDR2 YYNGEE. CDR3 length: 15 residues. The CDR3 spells CASSVGGNGQTEAFF. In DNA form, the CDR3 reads TGTGCCAGCAGCGTAGGGGGAAACGGACAAACTGAAGCTTTCTTT.

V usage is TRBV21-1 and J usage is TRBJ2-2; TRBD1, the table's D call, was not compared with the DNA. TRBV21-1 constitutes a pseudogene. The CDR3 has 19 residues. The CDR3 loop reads CASSKVPTGDPGDTGELFF. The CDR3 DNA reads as TGTGCCAGCAGCAAAGTACCCACCGGGGACCCAGGGGACACCGGGGAGCTGTTTTTT.

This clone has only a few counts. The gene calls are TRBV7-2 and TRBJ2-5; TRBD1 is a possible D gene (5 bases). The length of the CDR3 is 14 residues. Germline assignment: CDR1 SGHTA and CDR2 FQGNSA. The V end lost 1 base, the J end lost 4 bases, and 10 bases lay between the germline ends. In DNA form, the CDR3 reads TGTGCCAGCAGCTTAGGCAGGGATGGAGAGACCCAGTACTTC. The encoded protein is CASSLGRDGETQYF.

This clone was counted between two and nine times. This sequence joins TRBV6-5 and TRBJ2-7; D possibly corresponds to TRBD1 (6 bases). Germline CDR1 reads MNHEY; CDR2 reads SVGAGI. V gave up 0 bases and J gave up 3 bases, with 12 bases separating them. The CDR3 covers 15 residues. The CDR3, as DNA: TGTGCCAGCAGTTACTCTTTCGGACAGAGCTACGAGCAGTACTTC. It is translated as CASSYSFGQSYEQYF.

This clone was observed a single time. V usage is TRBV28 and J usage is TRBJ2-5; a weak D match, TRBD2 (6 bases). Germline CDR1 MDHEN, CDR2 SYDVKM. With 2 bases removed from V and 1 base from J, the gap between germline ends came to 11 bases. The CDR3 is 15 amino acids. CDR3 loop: CASSLPGVSQETQYF. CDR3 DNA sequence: TGTGCCAGCAGTTTACCGGGGGTGAGCCAAGAGACCCAGTACTTC.

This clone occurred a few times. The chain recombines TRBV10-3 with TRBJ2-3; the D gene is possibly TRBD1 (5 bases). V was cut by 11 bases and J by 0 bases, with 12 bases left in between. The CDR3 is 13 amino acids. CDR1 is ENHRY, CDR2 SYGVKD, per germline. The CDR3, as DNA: TGTGCCGCCCAGGGTAGTAGCACAGATACGCAGTATTTT. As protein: CAAQGSSTDTQYF.

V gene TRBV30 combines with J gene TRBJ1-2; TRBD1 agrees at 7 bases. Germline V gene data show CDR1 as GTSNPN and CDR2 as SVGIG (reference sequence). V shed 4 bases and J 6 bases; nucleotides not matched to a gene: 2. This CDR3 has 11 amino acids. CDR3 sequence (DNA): TGTGCCTGGACAGACAGGGATGGCTACACCTTC. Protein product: CAWTDRDGYTF.